This T cell receptor beta chain was profiled in a study of blood T cell repertoires in COVID-19. Sequencing was performed with immunoSEQ multiplex PCR; in TCRdb, only in-frame clones are kept and a portion is missing. There are roughly 41,000 clones in the sample; 70% to 90% occur only once, and approximately 4.8% lies in the top ten. Germline V lookup: CDR1 SGHRS, CDR2 YFSETQ. Trimming took 4 bases from V and 4 from J, leaving 18 bases between them. The CDR3 runs to 16 residues. The sequence was obtained from a human donor in a cohort sampled during active COVID-19. The chain recombines TRBV5-1 with TRBJ1-3; D is possibly TRBD1 (6 bases). Input material: peripheral blood. Here the CDR3 reads CASSPSRGRGGNTIYF. For the CDR3, the DNA is TGCGCCAGCAGCCCATCGAGGGGCAGGGGAGGAAACACCATATATTTT. Together with reference TRBV5-1 and TRBJ1-3, the CDR3 gives the full variable domain: KAGVTQTPRYLIKTRGQQVTLSCSPISGHRSVSWYQQTPGQGLQFLFEYFSETQRNKGNFPGRFSGRQFSNSRSEMNVSTLELGDSALYLCASSPSRGRGGNTIYFGEGSWLTVV.